Below are 19 T cell receptor beta chains sequenced from a single sample in a study of OX40 agonist ivuxolimab in advanced cancers. TCRdb's table, derived via immunoSEQ multiplex PCR, lists solely in-frame clones and lacks some. The sample contains 50,000 to 65,000 clones, about 81% of which appear only once. Sequencing was performed on CD4+ or CD8+ T cells sorted from blood, taken in a trial of the OX40 agonist ivuxolimab. All receptors derive from an adult with an advanced solid tumor such as melanoma, head and neck, liver or kidney cancer.

This chain uses TRBV7-2 with TRBJ1-1; the D gene is possibly TRBD1 (5 bases). The CDR3 length is 14 residues. Germline values: CDR1 SGHTA, CDR2 FQGNSA. Trimming stripped 7 bases from V and 1 base from J, with 13 bases between. In nucleotides, the CDR3 is TGTGCCAGCACCGAGGGGCGGGCGAACACTGAAGCTTTCTTT. This sequence encodes CASTEGRANTEAFF.

The V call is TRBV6-1, the J call TRBJ1-2; 7 bases are a match to TRBD1. J gave up 4 bases and V 4 bases, and 9 bases lay outside the gene matches. Per the germline V gene, CDR1 is MNHNS and CDR2 is SASEGT. The CDR3 length is 15 residues. The CDR3 region has the DNA TGTGCCAGCAGTGGCCGGGGGACAGCCCGCTATGGCTACACCTTC. It yields the protein CASSGRGTARYGYTF.

V usage is TRBV5-4 and J usage is TRBJ1-5; D remains ambiguous. Germline loops: CDR1 SGHNT, CDR2 YYREEE (reference sequence). This CDR3 comprises 16 residues. V lost 4 bases and J 7 bases, leaving 21 bases between the germline ends. This CDR3 is CASSQVGLAGRQPQHF. DNA for the CDR3: TGTGCCAGCAGCCAAGTCGGACTGGCAGGACGGCAGCCCCAGCATTTT.

The chain joins TRBV10-3 to TRBJ2-7, with D possibly matching TRBD2 (5 bases). Germline assignment: CDR1 ENHRY and CDR2 SYGVKD. The CDR3 sequence is 15 residues long. V lost 0 bases and J 2 bases, leaving 11 bases between the germline ends. The CDR3 DNA follows: TGTGCCATCAGTGAGTCGGTGGGCGGGCCCTACGAGCAGTACTTC. Encoded protein: CAISESVGGPYEQYF.

This chain links TRBV5-6 with TRBJ1-3; D remains unclear. This CDR3 has 14 residues. V was clipped by 5 bases and J by 2 bases, with 11 bases between them. The V gene's germline CDR1 is SGHDT and CDR2 YYEEEE. CDR3 sequence (DNA): TGTGCCAGCAGATCGCTCAGTCCTGGAAACACCATATATTTT. Protein product: CASRSLSPGNTIYF.

V is TRBV6-5 and J is TRBJ1-1, with D tentatively TRBD1 (5 bases). There are 13 residues in the CDR3. Germline lookup yields CDR1 MNHEY and CDR2 SVGAGI. The germline V and J ends were trimmed by 0 bases and 14 bases, with 16 bases remaining between them. The CDR3 region has the DNA TGTGCCAGCAGTTACTCGTCGATTCCGGGACTCTTCTTT. This codes for CASSYSSIPGLFF.

V and J are TRBV13 and TRBJ2-3, with 12 bases lining up with TRBD2. The CDR3 spans 17 residues. The V segment lost 3 bases and the J segment 6 bases; nucleotides outside the gene matches: 10. Germline V CDR1 and CDR2: PRHDT, FYEKMQ (reference sequence). Here the CDR3 reads CASSLKLAGGLADTQYF. The CDR3 DNA is TGTGCCAGCAGCTTGAAACTAGCGGGGGGTCTGGCGGATACGCAGTATTTT.

In its sample, this clone was seen a few times. The genes are TRBV2 and TRBJ1-1; D perhaps matches TRBD1 (5 bases). The germline V gene has CDR1 SNHLY and CDR2 FYNNEI. The CDR3 runs 13 residues. Trimming took 7 bases from V and 11 from J, leaving 20 bases between them. The CDR3 loop reads CASITGDPYGAFF. CDR3 DNA: TGTGCCAGCATTACTGGGGACCCGTATGGGGCTTTCTTT.

V and J are TRBV6-5 and TRBJ1-2, with no clear D. The CDR3 length is 12 residues. Germline V gene data show CDR1 as MNHEY and CDR2 as SVGAGI. V gave up 5 bases and J gave up 2 bases, with 6 bases separating them. CDR3 amino acids: CASSNGNYGYTF. The DNA for the CDR3 is TGTGCCAGCAGTAACGGCAACTATGGCTACACCTTC.

This chain uses TRBV19 with TRBJ1-2, with D possibly being TRBD1 (6 bases). Germline V gene sequence: CDR1 LNHDA, CDR2 SQIVND (reference sequence). The CDR3 consists of 12 residues. Trimming removed 5 bases from V and 5 bases from J, with 9 bases in between. The CDR3 loop is CASSPRGYGYTF. The CDR3 DNA follows: TGTGCCAGTAGTCCCAGGGGTTATGGCTACACCTTC.

Written as DNA, the CDR3 is TGTGCCAGTAGTAGAGTCCTTCGACAGGGAGTGGGGAAAAACATTCAGTACTTC. This gives the protein CASSRVLRQGVGKNIQYF. The chain employs TRBV19 and TRBJ2-4; 7 nucleotides match TRBD1. Germline V gives CDR1 LNHDA, CDR2 SQIVND (reference sequence). The V and J ends lost 4 bases and 4 bases, in that order; junction bases with no gene match: 16. CDR3 length equals 18 residues.

In this sample, this clone turned up a few times. The chain couples TRBV5-1 to TRBJ2-5, with 10 bases fitting TRBD1. CDR1 is SGHRS, CDR2 YFSETQ, per germline. Losses at the gene ends were 2 bases for V and 4 bases for J; bases not matched to a gene: 8. CDR3 length: 16 amino acids. The CDR3 spells CASSFPGQGPSETQYF. The CDR3 coding sequence is TGCGCCAGCAGCTTCCCGGGACAGGGGCCGTCAGAGACCCAGTACTTC.

The chain employs TRBV7-2 and TRBJ1-2; D not resolved. Germline CDR1 is SGHTA and CDR2 is FQGNSA. The V and J ends lost 5 bases and 2 bases respectively, with 15 bases between them. CDR3 length: 15 amino acids. CDR3 in amino acids: CASSTSSGLNYGYTF. Here the CDR3 DNA reads TGTGCCAGCAGCACTAGCTCCGGGTTGAACTATGGCTACACCTTC.

The gene calls are TRBV5-1 and TRBJ2-6; TRBD1 is a possible D gene (5 bases). Germline-derived CDR1 and CDR2 are SGHRS and YFSETQ. The CDR3 is 17 amino acids. Trimming stripped 0 bases from V and 0 bases from J, with 10 bases between. The chain's CDR3 is CASSLGGPGSGANVLTF. DNA of the CDR3: TGCGCCAGCAGCTTGGGGGGCCCAGGCTCTGGGGCCAACGTCCTGACTTTC.

The chain recombines TRBV6-5 with TRBJ1-5; 8 nucleotides line up with TRBD1. This CDR3 contains 14 residues. After removal of 5 bases from V and 8 bases from J, the junction contained 8 bases not matched to a gene. CDR1 is MNHEY, CDR2 SVGAGI, per germline. The CDR3 DNA is TGTGCCAGCAGTCCCAGGGGGCGCAGTGAGCCCCAGCATTTT. Amino acids: CASSPRGRSEPQHF.

V and J are TRBV5-1 and TRBJ2-1; 9 nucleotides align to TRBD2. V lost 4 bases to trimming and J lost 4 bases; unmatched junction nucleotides: 6. Germline CDR1 is SGHRS and CDR2 is YFSETQ. CDR3 size: 15 residues. Here the CDR3 DNA reads TGCGCCAGCAGCGTGCAGCGGGGGGATTACAATGAGCAGTTCTTC. Its translation: CASSVQRGDYNEQFF.

The rearrangement uses TRBV20-1 and TRBJ2-5; D gene uncertain. Per germline, CDR1 DFQATT and CDR2 SNEGSKA (reference sequence). V gave up 3 bases and J gave up 6 bases, with 5 bases separating them. The CDR3 is 10 amino acids. Here the CDR3 reads CSASLQTQYF. In nucleotides, the CDR3 is TGCAGTGCTAGTCTTCAGACCCAGTACTTC.

The chain is built from TRBV20-1 and TRBJ1-4; D gene uncertain. The CDR3 runs to 11 residues. The V and J ends lost 7 bases and 8 bases respectively, with 11 bases between them. Per the germline V gene, CDR1 is DFQATT and CDR2 is SNEGSKA (reference sequence). CDR3 amino acids: CSVQSGEKLFF. The CDR3, as DNA: TGCAGTGTTCAGAGCGGCGAAAAACTGTTTTTT.

The chain recombines TRBV9 with TRBJ2-3; D is perhaps TRBD1 (7 bases). The germline CDR1 and CDR2 sequences are SGDLS and YYNGEE. This CDR3 has 16 amino acids. V lost 2 bases and J lost 5, with 18 bases in between. The chain's CDR3 is CASSVGGTDHGDTQYF. The CDR3 coding sequence is TGTGCCAGCAGCGTGGGCGGGACAGACCACGGAGATACGCAGTATTTT. The full variable domain, its missing parts supplied by reference TRBV9 and TRBJ2-3, is DSGVTQTPKHLITATGQRVTLRCSPRSGDLSVYWYQQSLDQGLQFLIQYYNGEERAKGNILERFSAQQFPDLHSELNLSSLELGDSALYFCASSVGGTDHGDTQYFGPGTRLTVL.